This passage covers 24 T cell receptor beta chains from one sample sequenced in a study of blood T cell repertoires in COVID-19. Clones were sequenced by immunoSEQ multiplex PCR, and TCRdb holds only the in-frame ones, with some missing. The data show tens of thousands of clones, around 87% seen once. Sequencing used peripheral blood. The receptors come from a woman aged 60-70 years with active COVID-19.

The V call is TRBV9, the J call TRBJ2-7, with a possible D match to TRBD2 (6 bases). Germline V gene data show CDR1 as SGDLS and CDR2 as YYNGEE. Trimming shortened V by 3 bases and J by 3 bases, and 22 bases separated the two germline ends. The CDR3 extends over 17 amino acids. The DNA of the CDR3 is TGTGCCAGCAGCGCCTCCCATAGGGTCGGGGGACTCTACGAGCAGTACTTC. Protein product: CASSASHRVGGLYEQYF.

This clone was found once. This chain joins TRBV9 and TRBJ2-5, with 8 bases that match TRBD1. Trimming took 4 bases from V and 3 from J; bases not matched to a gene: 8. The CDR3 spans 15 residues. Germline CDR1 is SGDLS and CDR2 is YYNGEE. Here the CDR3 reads CASSYTTGAEETQYF. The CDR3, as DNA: TGTGCCAGCAGCTACACGACAGGGGCTGAAGAGACCCAGTACTTC.

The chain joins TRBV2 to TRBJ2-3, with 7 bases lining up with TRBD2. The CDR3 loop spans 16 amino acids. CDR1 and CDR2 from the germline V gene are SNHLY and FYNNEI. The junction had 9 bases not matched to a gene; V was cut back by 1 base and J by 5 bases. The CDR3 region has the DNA TGTGCCAGCAGTGAAGGGCTTGGCGGGAGTATAGATACGCAGTATTTT. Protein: CASSEGLGGSIDTQYF.

CDR3 bases: TGTGCCAGCTACCGGGACAGGGACCTCAATGAGCAGTTCTTC. This translates into CASYRDRDLNEQFF. This chain links TRBV2 with TRBJ2-1; 9 bases are a match to TRBD1. This CDR3 spans 14 amino acids. Germline trimming cut 8 bases from V and 6 bases from J; bases unmatched to any gene: 8. CDR1 is SNHLY, CDR2 FYNNEI, per germline.

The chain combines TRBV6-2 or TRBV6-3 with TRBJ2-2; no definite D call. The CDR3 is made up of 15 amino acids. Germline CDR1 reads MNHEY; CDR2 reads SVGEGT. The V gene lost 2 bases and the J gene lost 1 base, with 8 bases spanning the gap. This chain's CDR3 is CASSYEQMNTGELFF. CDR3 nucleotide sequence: TGTGCCAGCAGTTACGAACAGATGAACACCGGGGAGCTGTTTTTT.

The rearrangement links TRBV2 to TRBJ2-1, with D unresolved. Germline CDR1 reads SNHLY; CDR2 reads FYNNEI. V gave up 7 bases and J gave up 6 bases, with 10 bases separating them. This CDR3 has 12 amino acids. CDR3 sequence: CASTRMSNEQFF. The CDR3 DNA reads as TGTGCCAGCACTAGAATGAGCAATGAGCAGTTCTTC.

The CDR3 region has the DNA TGCGCCAGCACCCGCGAGATCTATAATTCACCCCTCCACTTT. Amino acids: CASTREIYNSPLHF. The chain combines TRBV5-1 with TRBJ1-6; the D is unclear. CDR1 and CDR2 from the germline V gene are SGHRS and YFSETQ. The CDR3 sequence is 14 residues long. Deletions cut 6 bases from V and 3 bases from J, with 10 bases between.

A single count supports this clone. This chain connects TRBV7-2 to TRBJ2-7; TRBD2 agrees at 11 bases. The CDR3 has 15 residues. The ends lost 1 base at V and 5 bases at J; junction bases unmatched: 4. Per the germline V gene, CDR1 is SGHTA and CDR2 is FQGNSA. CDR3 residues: CASSLGLLAGDEQYF. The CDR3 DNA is TGTGCCAGCAGCTTAGGCTTACTAGCGGGAGACGAGCAGTACTTC.

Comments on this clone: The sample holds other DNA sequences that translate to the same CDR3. The CDR3 spells CASSEGGTGELFF. Written as DNA, the CDR3 is TGTGCCAGCAGTGAGGGGGGAACCGGGGAGCTGTTTTTT. The rearrangement uses TRBV25-1 and TRBJ2-2; possibly TRBD2 for D (6 bases). Trimming left V 3 bases short and J 5 bases short, with 7 bases between. Germline CDR1 MGHDK, CDR2 SYGVNS. CDR3 length: 13 residues.

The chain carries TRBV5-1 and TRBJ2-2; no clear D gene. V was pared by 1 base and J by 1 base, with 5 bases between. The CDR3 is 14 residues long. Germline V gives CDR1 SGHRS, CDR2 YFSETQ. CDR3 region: CASSLYGNTGELFF. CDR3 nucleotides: TGCGCCAGCAGCTTGTACGGGAACACCGGGGAGCTGTTTTTT.

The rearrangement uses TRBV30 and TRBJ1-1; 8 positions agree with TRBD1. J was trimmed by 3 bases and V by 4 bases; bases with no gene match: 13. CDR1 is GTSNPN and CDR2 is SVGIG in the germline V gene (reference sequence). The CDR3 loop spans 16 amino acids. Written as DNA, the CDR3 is TGTGCCTGGACCATCCCCCCAGGGGGCTGGGACACTGAAGCTTTCTTT. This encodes CAWTIPPGGWDTEAFF.

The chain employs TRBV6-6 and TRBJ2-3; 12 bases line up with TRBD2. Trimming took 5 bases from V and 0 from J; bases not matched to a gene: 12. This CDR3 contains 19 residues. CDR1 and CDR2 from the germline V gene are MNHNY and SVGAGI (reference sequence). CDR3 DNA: TGTGCCAGCAGTCCCAGACTAGCGGGGGCCTCAGAGAGCACAGATACGCAGTATTTT. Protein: CASSPRLAGASESTDTQYF.

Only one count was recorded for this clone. The DNA of the CDR3 is TGCGCCAGCAGCTTGGAAACAGGGGTAAGCTACAATGAGCAGTTCTTC. Translated: CASSLETGVSYNEQFF. The V gene is TRBV5-1, the J gene TRBJ2-1, with 7 positions matching TRBD1. This CDR3 is 16 amino acids long. With 0 bases clipped from V and 3 bases from J, the junction kept 6 bases outside the gene matches. Per germline, CDR1 SGHRS and CDR2 YFSETQ.

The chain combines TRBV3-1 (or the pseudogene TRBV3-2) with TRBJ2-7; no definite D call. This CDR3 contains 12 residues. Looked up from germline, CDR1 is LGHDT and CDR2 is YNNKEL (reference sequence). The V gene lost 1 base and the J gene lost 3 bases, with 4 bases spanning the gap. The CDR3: CASSQVIYEQYF. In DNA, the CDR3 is TGTGCCAGCAGCCAAGTAATCTACGAGCAGTACTTC.

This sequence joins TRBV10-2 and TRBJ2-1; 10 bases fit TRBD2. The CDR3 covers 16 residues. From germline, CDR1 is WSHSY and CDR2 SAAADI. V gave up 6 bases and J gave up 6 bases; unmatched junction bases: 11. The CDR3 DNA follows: TGCGCCAGCAGCGTATCCCTAGCGGGAGCCATCAATGAGCAGTTCTTC. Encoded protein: CASSVSLAGAINEQFF.

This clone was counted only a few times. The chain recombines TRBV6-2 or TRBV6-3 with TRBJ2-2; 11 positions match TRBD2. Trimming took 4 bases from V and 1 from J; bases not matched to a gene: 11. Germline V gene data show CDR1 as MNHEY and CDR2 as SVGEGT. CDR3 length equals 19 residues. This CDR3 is CASSSQLAGETQNTGELFF. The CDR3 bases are TGTGCCAGCAGTTCCCAACTAGCGGGGGAAACCCAGAACACCGGGGAGCTGTTTTTT.

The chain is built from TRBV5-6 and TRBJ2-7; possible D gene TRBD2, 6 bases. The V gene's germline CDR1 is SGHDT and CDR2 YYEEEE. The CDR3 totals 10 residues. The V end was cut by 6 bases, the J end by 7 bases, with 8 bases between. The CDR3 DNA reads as TGTGCCAGCACCCGGGGGGAGCAGTACTTC. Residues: CASTRGEQYF. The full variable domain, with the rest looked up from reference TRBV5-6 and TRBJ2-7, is DAGVTQSPTHLIKTRGQQVTLRCSPKSGHDTVSWYQQALGQGPQFIFQYYEEEERQRGNFPDRFSGHQFPNYSSELNVNALLLGDSALYLCASTRGEQYFGPGTRLTVT.

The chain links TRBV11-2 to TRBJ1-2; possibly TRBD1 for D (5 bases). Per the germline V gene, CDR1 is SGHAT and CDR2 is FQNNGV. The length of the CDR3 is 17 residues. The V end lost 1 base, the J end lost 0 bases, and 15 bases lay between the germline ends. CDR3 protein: CASSLGYRRGANYGYTF. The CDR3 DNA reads TGTGCCAGCAGCTTAGGTTACCGTCGGGGGGCTAACTATGGCTACACCTTC.

DNA for the CDR3: TGTGCCAGCTCACCACCGATCGGCGGGAGTAGTGAGCAGTTCTTC. Translating it yields CASSPPIGGSSEQFF. This chain uses TRBV18 with TRBJ2-1; 7 positions agree with TRBD2. The CDR3 runs to 15 residues. After removal of 0 bases from V and 9 bases from J, the junction contained 8 bases not matched to a gene. Germline V gene lookup returns CDR1 KGHSH and CDR2 LQKENI.

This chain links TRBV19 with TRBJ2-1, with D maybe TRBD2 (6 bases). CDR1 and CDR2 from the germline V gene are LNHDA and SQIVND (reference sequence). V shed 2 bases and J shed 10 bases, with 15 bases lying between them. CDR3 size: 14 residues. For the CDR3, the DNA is TGTGCCAGTAGTATAACCCACCTTCGGGGGGAGCAGTTCTTC. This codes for CASSITHLRGEQFF.

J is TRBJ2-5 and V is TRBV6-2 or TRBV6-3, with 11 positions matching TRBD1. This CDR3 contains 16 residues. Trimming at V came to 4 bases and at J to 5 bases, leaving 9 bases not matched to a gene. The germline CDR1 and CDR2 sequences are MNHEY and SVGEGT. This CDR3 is CASSSPGQGERETQYF. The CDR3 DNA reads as TGTGCCAGCAGTTCTCCGGGACAGGGGGAGCGTGAGACCCAGTACTTC.

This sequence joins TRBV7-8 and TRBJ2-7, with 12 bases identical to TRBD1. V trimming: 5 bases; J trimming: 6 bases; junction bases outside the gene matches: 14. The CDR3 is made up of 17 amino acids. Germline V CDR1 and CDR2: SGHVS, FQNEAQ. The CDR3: CASSKFSGTGGISEQYF. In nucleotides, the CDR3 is TGTGCCAGCAGCAAGTTTAGCGGGACAGGGGGCATTAGCGAGCAGTACTTC.

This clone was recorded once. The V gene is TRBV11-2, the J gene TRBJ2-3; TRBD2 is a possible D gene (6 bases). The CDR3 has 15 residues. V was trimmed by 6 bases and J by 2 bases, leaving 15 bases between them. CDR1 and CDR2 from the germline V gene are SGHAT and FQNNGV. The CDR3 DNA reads TGTGCCAGCAGTCGGGGGTTTGGAGACACAGATACGCAGTATTTT. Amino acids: CASSRGFGDTDTQYF.

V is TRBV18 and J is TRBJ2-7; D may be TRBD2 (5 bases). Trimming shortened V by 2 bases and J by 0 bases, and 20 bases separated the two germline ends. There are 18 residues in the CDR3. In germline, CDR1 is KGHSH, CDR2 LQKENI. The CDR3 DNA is TGTGCCAGCTCACCATGGGAGTCTGAGGGCCCTCACTCCTACGAGCAGTACTTC. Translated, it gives CASSPWESEGPHSYEQYF. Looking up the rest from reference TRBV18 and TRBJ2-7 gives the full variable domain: NAGVMQNPRHLVRRRGQEARLRCSPMKGHSHVYWYRQLPEEGLKFMVYLQKENIIDESGMPKERFSAEFPKEGPSILRIQQVVRGDSAAYFCASSPWESEGPHSYEQYFGPGTRLTVT.